This T cell receptor beta chain was recorded in a study of regulatory T cells in long-lasting Graves disease. General study points: What was studied was peripheral blood only, and not thyroid tissue.

Specified time point: newly diagnosed GD, antithyroid drugs for less than 3 months. Extracted RNA from PBMCs served as the source of the TCR library. Germline V CDR1 and CDR2: MNHNS, SASEGT. The CDR3 extends over 12 amino acids. J lost 2 bases, V lost 6 bases, and 1 base had no gene match. To note about this clonotype: Its antigen is still unknown.

HTBI primers from iRepertoire and Arm-PCR of CDR3 regions yielded the TCR beta libraries. A single record per CDR3 protein comes from TCRdb applying MiXCR to the multiplex PCR reads. The repertoire includes approximately 390,000 distinct CDR3 sequences, 15% to 20% of them detected once, and 20% to 25% sits in the top ten. The data also belong to a second study, concerning T cells in Graves' hyperthyroidism and ophthalmopathy. That report notes: The TCR CDR3 was amplified in a first-round RT-PCR using the HTBI primer set. The model's output predicted ophthalmopathy at a median of 6.5 months prior to onset.

This receptor was identified in a woman younger than 35 with Graves disease. Sample: peripheral blood mononuclear cells (PBMCs), taken at new diagnosis, from a patient treated with antithyroid drugs. This sequence joins TRBV6-1 and TRBJ2-7; the match to TRBD2 covers 7 bases. The CDR3, as DNA: TGTGCCAGCAGGGGAGGGGCCTACGAGCAGTACTTC. As protein: CASRGGAYEQYF.